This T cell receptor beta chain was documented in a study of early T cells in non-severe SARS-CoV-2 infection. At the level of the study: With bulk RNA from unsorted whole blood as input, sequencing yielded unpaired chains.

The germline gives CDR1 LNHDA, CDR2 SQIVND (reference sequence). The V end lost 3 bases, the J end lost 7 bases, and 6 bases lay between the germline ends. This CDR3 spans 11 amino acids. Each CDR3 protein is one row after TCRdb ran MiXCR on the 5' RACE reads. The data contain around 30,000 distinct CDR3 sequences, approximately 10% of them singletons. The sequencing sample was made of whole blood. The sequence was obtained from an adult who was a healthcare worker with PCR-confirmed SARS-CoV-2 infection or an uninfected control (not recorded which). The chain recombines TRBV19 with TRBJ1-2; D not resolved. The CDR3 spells CASSMLSGYTF. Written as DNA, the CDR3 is TGTGCCAGTAGTATGTTGAGTGGCTACACCTTC.